The present T cell receptor beta chain was sequenced within a study of blood T cell repertoires in COVID-19. The assay was immunoSEQ multiplex PCR, and TCRdb's table has in-frame clones only and misses some. The table records over 35,000 clones, around four fifths of them present only once. CDR1 is SNHLY and CDR2 is FYNNEI in the germline V gene. V trimming: 4 bases; J trimming: 1 base; junction bases outside the gene matches: 5. This CDR3 comprises 15 residues. This TCR was recovered from a human donor in a cohort sampled during active COVID-19. J is TRBJ2-5 and V is TRBV2; 8 bases map to TRBD2. The specimen sequenced was peripheral blood. The CDR3 protein is CASSAGGGLQETQYF. DNA for the CDR3: TGTGCCAGCAGTGCGGGGGGGGGCCTCCAAGAGACCCAGTACTTC.